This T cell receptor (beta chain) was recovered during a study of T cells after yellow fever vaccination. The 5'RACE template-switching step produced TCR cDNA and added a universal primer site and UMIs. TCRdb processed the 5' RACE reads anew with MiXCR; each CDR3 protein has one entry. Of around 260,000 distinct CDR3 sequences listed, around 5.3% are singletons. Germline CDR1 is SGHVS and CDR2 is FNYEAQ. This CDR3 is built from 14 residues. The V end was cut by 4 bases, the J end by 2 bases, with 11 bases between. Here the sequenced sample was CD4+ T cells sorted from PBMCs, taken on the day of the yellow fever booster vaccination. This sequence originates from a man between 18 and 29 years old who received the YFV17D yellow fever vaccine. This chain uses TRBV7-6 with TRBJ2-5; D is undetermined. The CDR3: CASSSLTVQETQYF. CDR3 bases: TGTGCCAGCAGCTCCTTGACCGTTCAAGAGACCCAGTACTTC.